This passage covers 13 T cell receptor beta chains from one sample sequenced in a study of blood T cell repertoires in COVID-19. Some clones are missing from TCRdb's copy, which holds only in-frame ones; the method was immunoSEQ multiplex PCR. Of some 150,000 clones in the sample, 84% are singletons; the top ten hold roughly 5.5%. The sample comprised PBMCs or T cells enriched from blood (not recorded which). The receptors here all came from a woman aged 45-60 years who had been exposed to COVID-19.

The V gene is TRBV19, the J gene TRBJ1-5; 12 bases map to TRBD1. The trim removed 6 bases at V and 5 bases at J, leaving 17 bases unmatched. The CDR3 loop spans 19 amino acids. CDR1 LNHDA and CDR2 SQIVND come from the germline V gene (reference sequence). The CDR3 nucleotides read TGTGCCAGTAGGAGATCTACCGGGACAGGGGGCGGGGGGCATCAGCCCCAGCATTTT. It yields the protein CASRRSTGTGGGGHQPQHF.

This chain links TRBV4-1 with TRBJ2-1; TRBD2 is a possible D gene (7 bases). The V end lost 1 base, the J end lost 5 bases, and 12 bases lay between the germline ends. The CDR3 has 15 amino acids. Per germline, CDR1 MGHRA and CDR2 YSYEKL. This CDR3 is CASSQVGAGDNEQFF. CDR3 sequence (DNA): TGCGCCAGCAGCCAAGTGGGGGCGGGGGACAATGAGCAGTTCTTC.

The V call is TRBV5-6, the J call TRBJ1-1, with D possibly TRBD1 on 6 matching bases. V was shortened by 4 bases and J by 1 base, with 11 bases between the two germline ends. The length of the CDR3 is 14 residues. The germline gives CDR1 SGHDT, CDR2 YYEEEE. CDR3 coding DNA: TGTGCCAGCAGCCAGGGACATCCGAACACTGAAGCTTTCTTT. The encoded protein is CASSQGHPNTEAFF.

The chain joins TRBV19 to TRBJ1-1; possible D gene TRBD1, 6 bases. V was pared by 3 bases and J by 4 bases, with 12 bases between. Germline CDR1 LNHDA, CDR2 SQIVND (reference sequence). The CDR3 runs to 14 residues. CDR3: CASSITGGITEAFF. The CDR3 DNA sequence: TGTGCCAGTAGTATCACGGGGGGCATCACTGAAGCTTTCTTT. The full variable domain, completed using reference TRBV19 and TRBJ1-1, is DGGITQSPKYLFRKEGQNVTLSCEQNLNHDAMYWYRQDPGQGLRLIYYSQIVNDFQKGDIAEGYSVSREKKESFPLTVTSAQKNPTAFYLCASSITGGITEAFFGQGTRLTVV.

The V call is TRBV19, the J call TRBJ1-2; 11 bases are shared with TRBD1. The CDR3 covers 15 residues. Per germline, CDR1 LNHDA and CDR2 SQIVND (reference sequence). The V gene end was trimmed by 5 bases and the J gene end by 4 bases; junction bases not matched to a gene: 6. As DNA, the CDR3 is TGTGCCAGTAGTCTGGGACAGGGGGTTTTCTATGGCTACACCTTC. Translated: CASSLGQGVFYGYTF.

The genes are TRBV28 and TRBJ2-1; 8 bases agree with TRBD2. This CDR3 contains 14 residues. Trimming cost V 6 bases and J 6 bases; bases outside gene matches: 7. Germline CDR1 MDHEN, CDR2 SYDVKM. CDR3 sequence (DNA): TGTGCCAGCAGCTCAAGCGGGGGAATCAATGAGCAGTTCTTC. Translated: CASSSSGGINEQFF.

This clone was seen once. The V gene is TRBV11-2, the J gene TRBJ2-4; TRBD1 matches 7 bases. The CDR3 is 14 residues long. J gave up 6 bases and V 5 bases, and 7 bases lay outside the gene matches. CDR1 is SGHAT, CDR2 FQNNGV, per germline. CDR3 amino acids: CASSLRTGINIQYF. The CDR3, as DNA: TGTGCCAGCAGCCTTCGGACAGGAATAAACATTCAGTACTTC.

The chain carries TRBV3-1 (or the pseudogene TRBV3-2) and TRBJ2-3, with TRBD2 identical over 9 bases. The CDR3 spans 16 residues. The germline V gene encodes CDR1 LGHDT and CDR2 YNNKEL (reference sequence). The trim removed 4 bases at V and 0 bases at J, leaving 5 bases unmatched. The CDR3 region has the DNA TGTGCCAGCAGCCTAGAGCGGGGGGCTAGCACAGATACGCAGTATTTT. It specifies CASSLERGASTDTQYF.

The gene calls are TRBV5-4 and TRBJ2-3, with 11 bases identical to TRBD2. This CDR3 contains 15 residues. Germline assignment: CDR1 SGHNT and CDR2 YYREEE (reference sequence). V dropped 7 bases and J dropped 0; count of bases not matched to a gene: 4. In DNA form, the CDR3 reads TGTGCCAGCCAATTAGCGGGGGGGAGCACAGATACGCAGTATTTT. Its protein is CASQLAGGSTDTQYF.

The rearrangement links TRBV7-2 to TRBJ2-1, with 7 bases identical to TRBD2. The CDR3 loop spans 16 amino acids. Germline V gene sequence: CDR1 SGHTA, CDR2 FQGNSA. V was pared by 5 bases and J by 2 bases, with 9 bases of the junction left unmatched. The CDR3 DNA follows: TGTGCCAGCAGCACCCCCGAGCGGGGAACCTACAATGAGCAGTTCTTC. Translated: CASSTPERGTYNEQFF.

This clone was observed a single time. This chain uses TRBV7-9 with TRBJ2-3, with 11 bases identical to TRBD2. CDR3 length: 16 amino acids. Unmatched junction bases numbered 1, after V lost 0 bases and J lost 2 bases. CDR1 and CDR2 (germline): SEHNR, FQNEAQ (reference sequence). CDR3: CASSLAGLAATDTQYF. CDR3 in DNA: TGTGCCAGCAGCTTAGCGGGACTAGCGGCCACAGATACGCAGTATTTT.

The J gene is TRBJ1-5, the V gene TRBV6-2 or TRBV6-3; D remains unclear. Germline CDR1 and CDR2: MNHEY and SVGEGT. V lost 4 bases to trimming and J lost 2 bases, with 18 bases between them. This CDR3 has 17 amino acids. In DNA, the CDR3 is TGTGCCAGCAGTTCCCGACTGGGGTTGGGAGGCAATCAGCCCCAGCATTTT. Translation gives CASSSRLGLGGNQPQHF.

The V gene is TRBV7-8, the J gene TRBJ1-1; perhaps TRBD1 as D (5 bases). Trimming left V 5 bases short and J 10 bases short, with 17 bases between. Germline lookup yields CDR1 SGHVS and CDR2 FQNEAQ. This CDR3 is 13 amino acids long. CDR3 region: CASSPSGLGGAFF. CDR3 coding DNA: TGTGCCAGCAGCCCCTCAGGACTCGGGGGAGCTTTCTTT.